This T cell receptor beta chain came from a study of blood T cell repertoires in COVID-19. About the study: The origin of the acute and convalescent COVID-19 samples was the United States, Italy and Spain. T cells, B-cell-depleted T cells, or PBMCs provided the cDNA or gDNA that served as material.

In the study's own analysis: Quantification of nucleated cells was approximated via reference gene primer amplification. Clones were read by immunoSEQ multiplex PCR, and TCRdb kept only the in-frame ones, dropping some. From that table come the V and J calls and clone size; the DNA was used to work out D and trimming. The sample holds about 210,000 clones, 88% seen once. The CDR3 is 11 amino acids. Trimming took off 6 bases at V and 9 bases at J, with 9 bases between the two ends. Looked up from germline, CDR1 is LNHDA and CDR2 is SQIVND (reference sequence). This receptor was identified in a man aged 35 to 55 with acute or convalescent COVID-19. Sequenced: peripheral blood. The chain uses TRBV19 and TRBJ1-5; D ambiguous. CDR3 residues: CASSTRGPQHF. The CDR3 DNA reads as TGTGCCAGTAGCACCCGGGGGCCCCAGCATTTT.